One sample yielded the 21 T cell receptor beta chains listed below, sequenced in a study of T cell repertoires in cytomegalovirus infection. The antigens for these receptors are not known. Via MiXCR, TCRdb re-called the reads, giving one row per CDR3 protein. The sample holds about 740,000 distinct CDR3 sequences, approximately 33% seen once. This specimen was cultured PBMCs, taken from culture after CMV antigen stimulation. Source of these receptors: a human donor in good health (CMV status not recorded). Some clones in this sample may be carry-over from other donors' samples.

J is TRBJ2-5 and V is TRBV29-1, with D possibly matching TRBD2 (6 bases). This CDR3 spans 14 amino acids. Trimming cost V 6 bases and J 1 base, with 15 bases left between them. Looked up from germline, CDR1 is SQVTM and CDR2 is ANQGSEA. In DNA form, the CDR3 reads TGCAGCGTGGACCCTAGGGAGGCCCAAGAGACCCAGTACTTC. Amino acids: CSVDPREAQETQYF.

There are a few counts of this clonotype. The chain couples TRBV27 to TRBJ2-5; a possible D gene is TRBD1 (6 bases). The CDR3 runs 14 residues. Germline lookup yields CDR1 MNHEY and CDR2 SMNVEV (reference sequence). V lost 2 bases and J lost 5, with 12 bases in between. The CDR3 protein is CASSLAGAGETQYF. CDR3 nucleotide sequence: TGTGCCAGCAGTTTAGCAGGGGCCGGGGAGACCCAGTACTTC.

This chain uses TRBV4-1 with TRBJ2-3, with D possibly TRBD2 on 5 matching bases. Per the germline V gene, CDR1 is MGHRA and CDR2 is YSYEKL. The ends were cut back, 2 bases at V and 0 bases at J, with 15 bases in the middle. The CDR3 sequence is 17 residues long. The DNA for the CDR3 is TGCGCCAGCAGCCAATCAATGATCGGCGGGAGCACAGATACGCAGTATTTT. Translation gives CASSQSMIGGSTDTQYF.

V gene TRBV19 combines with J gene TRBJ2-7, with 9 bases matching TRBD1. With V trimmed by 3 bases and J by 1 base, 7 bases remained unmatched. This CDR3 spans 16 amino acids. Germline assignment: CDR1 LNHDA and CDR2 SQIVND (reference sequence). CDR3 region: CASSMPPGTGSYEQYF. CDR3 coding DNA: TGTGCCAGTAGTATGCCCCCCGGGACAGGGTCCTACGAGCAGTACTTC.

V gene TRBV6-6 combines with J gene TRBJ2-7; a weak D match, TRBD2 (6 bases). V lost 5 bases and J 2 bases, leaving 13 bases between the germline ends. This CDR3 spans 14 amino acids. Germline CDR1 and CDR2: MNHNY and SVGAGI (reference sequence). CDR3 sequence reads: CASSDRLVTYEQYF. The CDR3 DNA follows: TGTGCCAGCAGTGACCGACTAGTTACCTACGAGCAGTACTTC.

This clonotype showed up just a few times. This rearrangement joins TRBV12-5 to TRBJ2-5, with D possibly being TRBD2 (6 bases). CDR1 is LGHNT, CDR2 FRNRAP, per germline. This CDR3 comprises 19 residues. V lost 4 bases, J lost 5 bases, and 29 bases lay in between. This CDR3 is CASGSVADGSPISPETQYF. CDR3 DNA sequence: TGTGCTAGTGGTTCAGTAGCTGACGGGAGCCCGATATCCCCGGAGACCCAGTACTTC.

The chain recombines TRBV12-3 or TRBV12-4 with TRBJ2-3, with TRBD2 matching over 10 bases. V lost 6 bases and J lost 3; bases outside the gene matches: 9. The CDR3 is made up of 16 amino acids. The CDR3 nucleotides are TGTGCCAGCAGCCGTAGAGCGGGAGGGCAGACAGATACGCAGTATTTT. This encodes CASSRRAGGQTDTQYF.

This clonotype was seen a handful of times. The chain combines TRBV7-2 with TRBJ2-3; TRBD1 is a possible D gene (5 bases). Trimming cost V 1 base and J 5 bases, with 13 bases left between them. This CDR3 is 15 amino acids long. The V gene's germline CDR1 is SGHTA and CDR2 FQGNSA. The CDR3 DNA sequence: TGTGCCAGCAGCTTAGTGGACACAATAGGAGATACGCAGTATTTT. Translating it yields CASSLVDTIGDTQYF. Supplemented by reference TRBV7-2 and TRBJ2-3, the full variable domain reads GAGVSQSPSNKVTEKGKDVELRCDPISGHTALYWYRQSLGQGLEFLIYFQGNSAPDKSGLPSDRFSAERTGGSVSTLTIQRTQQEDSAVYLCASSLVDTIGDTQYFGPGTRLTVL.

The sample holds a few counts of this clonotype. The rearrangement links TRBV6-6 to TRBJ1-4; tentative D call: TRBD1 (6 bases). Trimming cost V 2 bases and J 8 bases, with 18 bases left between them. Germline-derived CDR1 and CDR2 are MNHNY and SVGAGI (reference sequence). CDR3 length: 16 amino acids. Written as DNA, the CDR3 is TGTGCCAGCAGTTACCTCCGCACAGGGAGTGGCGAAAAACTGTTTTTT. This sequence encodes CASSYLRTGSGEKLFF.

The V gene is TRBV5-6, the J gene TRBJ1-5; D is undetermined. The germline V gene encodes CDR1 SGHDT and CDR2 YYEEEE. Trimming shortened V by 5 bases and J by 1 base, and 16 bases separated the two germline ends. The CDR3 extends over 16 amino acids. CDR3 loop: CASRFWGSESNQPQHF. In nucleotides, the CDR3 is TGTGCCAGCAGATTCTGGGGTTCTGAGAGCAATCAGCCCCAGCATTTT.

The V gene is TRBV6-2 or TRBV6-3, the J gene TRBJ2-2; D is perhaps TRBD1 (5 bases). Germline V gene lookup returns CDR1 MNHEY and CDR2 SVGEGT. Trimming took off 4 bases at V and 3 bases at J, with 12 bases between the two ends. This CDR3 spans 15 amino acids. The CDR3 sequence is CASSFRVPDTGELFF. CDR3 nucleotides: TGTGCCAGCAGTTTCAGGGTTCCAGACACCGGGGAGCTGTTTTTT.

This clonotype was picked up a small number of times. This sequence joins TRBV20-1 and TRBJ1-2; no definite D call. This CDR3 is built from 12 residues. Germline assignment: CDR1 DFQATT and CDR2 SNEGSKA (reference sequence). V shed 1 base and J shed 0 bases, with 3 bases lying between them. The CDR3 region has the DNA TGCAGTGCTAGAGTGGCTAACTATGGCTACACCTTC. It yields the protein CSARVANYGYTF.

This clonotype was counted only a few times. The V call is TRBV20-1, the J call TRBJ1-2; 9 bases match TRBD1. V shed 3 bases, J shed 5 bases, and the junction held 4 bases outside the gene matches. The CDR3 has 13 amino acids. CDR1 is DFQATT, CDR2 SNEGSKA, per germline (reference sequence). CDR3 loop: CSARTGTGYGYTF. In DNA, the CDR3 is TGCAGTGCTAGGACCGGGACAGGGTATGGCTACACCTTC.

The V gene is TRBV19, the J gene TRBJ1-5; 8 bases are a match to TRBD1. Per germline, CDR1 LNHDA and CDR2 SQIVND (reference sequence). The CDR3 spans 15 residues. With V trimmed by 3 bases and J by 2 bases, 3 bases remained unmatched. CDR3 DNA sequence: TGTGCCAGTAGTATGGAGGGACAGGGCAATCAGCCCCAGCATTTT. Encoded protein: CASSMEGQGNQPQHF.

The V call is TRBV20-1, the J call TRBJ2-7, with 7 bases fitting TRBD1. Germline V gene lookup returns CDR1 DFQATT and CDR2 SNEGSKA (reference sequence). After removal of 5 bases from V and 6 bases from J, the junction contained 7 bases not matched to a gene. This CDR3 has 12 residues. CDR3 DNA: TGCAGTGCTGACAGGGATGTAGGCGAGCAGTACTTC. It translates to CSADRDVGEQYF.

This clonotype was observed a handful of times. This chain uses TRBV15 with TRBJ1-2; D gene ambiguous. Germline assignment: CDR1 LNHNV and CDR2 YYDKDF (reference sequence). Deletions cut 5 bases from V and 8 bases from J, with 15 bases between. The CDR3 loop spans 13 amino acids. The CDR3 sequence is CATSLPDVGGYTF. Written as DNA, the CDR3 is TGTGCCACCAGCCTCCCTGACGTGGGCGGCTACACCTTC.

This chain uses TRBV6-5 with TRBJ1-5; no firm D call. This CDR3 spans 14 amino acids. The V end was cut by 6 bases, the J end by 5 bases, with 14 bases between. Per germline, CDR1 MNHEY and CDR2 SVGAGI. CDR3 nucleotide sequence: TGTGCCAGCAGCCCAGCCTCAGGCGATCAGCCCCAGCATTTT. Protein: CASSPASGDQPQHF.

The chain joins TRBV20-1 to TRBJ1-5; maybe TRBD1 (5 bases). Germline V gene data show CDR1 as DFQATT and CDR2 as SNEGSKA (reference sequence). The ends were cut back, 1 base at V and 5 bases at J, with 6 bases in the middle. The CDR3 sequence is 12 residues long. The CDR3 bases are TGCAGTGCTAGAGGCAGGGATCAGCCCCAGCATTTT. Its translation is CSARGRDQPQHF.

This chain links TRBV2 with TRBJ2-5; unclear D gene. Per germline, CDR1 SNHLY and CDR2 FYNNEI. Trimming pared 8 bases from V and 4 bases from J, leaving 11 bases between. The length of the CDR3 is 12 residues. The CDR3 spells CASQSDLETQYF. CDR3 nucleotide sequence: TGTGCCAGCCAATCCGACCTAGAGACCCAGTACTTC.

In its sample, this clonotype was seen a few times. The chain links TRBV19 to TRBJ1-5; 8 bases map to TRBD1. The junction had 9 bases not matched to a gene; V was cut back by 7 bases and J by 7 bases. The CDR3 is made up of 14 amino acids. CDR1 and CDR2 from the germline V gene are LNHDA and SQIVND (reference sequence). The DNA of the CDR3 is TGTGCCAGTAACTGGAGGACAGGGCGGCAGCCCCAGCATTTT. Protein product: CASNWRTGRQPQHF.

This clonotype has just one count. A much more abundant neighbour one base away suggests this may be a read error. DNA of the CDR3: TGTGCCAGCAGCTTAATTCCGGGGCCTAATGAAATACTGTTTTTT. It codes for CASSLIPGPNEILFF. V usage is TRBV7-2 and J usage is TRBJ1-4, with D possibly being TRBD1 (5 bases). The CDR3 is 15 amino acids. In germline, CDR1 is SGHTA, CDR2 FQGNSA.